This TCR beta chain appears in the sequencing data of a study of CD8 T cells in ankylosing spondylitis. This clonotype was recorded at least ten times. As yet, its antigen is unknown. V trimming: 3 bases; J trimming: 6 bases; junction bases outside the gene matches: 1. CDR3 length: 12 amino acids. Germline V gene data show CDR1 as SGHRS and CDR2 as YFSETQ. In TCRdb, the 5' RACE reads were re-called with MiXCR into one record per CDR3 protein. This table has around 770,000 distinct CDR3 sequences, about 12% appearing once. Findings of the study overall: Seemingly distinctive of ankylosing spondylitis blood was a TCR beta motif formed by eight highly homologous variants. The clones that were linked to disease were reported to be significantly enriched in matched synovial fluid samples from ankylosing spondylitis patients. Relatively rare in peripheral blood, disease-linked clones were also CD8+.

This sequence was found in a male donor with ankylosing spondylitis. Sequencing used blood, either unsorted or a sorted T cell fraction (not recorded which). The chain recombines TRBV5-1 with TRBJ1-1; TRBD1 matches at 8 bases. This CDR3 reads CASSSTGAEAFF. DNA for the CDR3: TGCGCCAGCAGCTCGACAGGGGCTGAAGCTTTCTTT.